Following are 18 T cell receptor beta chains from one sample sequenced in a study of cytomegalovirus exposure and HLA in healthy donors. PCR amplification relied on 60 Vbeta primers (plus 13 Jbeta primers). The assay was immunoSEQ multiplex PCR, and TCRdb's table has in-frame clones only and misses some. The sample has some 180,000 clones, around 76% seen once. Sequenced input: PBMCs. The source is a man under 40 in good health and CMV-seronegative.

The chain is built from TRBV4-1 and TRBJ2-7; D might be TRBD2 (6 bases). The CDR3 length is 15 residues. Trimming cost V 1 base and J 0 bases, with 10 bases left between them. The germline V gene has CDR1 MGHRA and CDR2 YSYEKL. The CDR3 DNA is TGCGCCAGCAGCCAAGGGCTAGCGCGCTCCTACGAGCAGTACTTC. This sequence encodes CASSQGLARSYEQYF.

Only a few counts were recorded for this clone. This chain uses TRBV6-1 with TRBJ2-7, with 13 bases identical to TRBD2. V dropped 6 bases and J dropped 4; count of bases not matched to a gene: 6. CDR3 length: 15 amino acids. CDR1 is MNHNS and CDR2 is SASEGT in the germline V gene. CDR3 bases: TGTGCCAGCAGGAAGAGGACTAGCGGGAGTTACGAGCAGTACTTC. Protein product: CASRKRTSGSYEQYF.

V and J are TRBV14 and TRBJ2-2, with unresolved D. From germline, CDR1 is SGHDN and CDR2 FVKESK. V lost 5 bases and J 6 bases, leaving 7 bases between the germline ends. The CDR3 covers 12 residues. CDR3: CASSASAGELFF. The CDR3 DNA sequence: TGTGCCAGCAGCGCTTCAGCCGGGGAGCTGTTTTTT.

The CDR3 DNA is TGTGCCAGTCGCTCAGGGGGCGTAAGTCCCTACGAGCAGTACTTC. It is translated as CASRSGGVSPYEQYF. The rearrangement uses TRBV28 and TRBJ2-7, with 8 positions matching TRBD1. J gave up 2 bases and V 9 bases, and 12 bases lay outside the gene matches. The length of the CDR3 is 15 residues. Germline loops: CDR1 MDHEN, CDR2 SYDVKM.

The chain carries TRBV5-1 and TRBJ2-3, with TRBD1 matching 7 bases. After removal of 2 bases from V and 0 bases from J, the junction contained 9 bases not matched to a gene. The germline V gene has CDR1 SGHRS and CDR2 YFSETQ. CDR3 length: 17 residues. In nucleotides, the CDR3 is TGCGCCAGCAGCTTACTTGGGACAGCGCATAGCACAGATACGCAGTATTTT. This gives the protein CASSLLGTAHSTDTQYF. The variable domain in full, completed from reference TRBV5-1 and TRBJ2-3, reads KAGVTQTPRYLIKTRGQQVTLSCSPISGHRSVSWYQQTPGQGLQFLFEYFSETQRNKGNFPGRFSGRQFSNSRSEMNVSTLELGDSALYLCASSLLGTAHSTDTQYFGPGTRLTVL.

This clone occurred once. The V and J genes are TRBV2 and TRBJ2-3; 14 nucleotides align to TRBD2. The junction had 7 bases not matched to a gene; V was cut back by 6 bases and J by 5 bases. Looked up from germline, CDR1 is SNHLY and CDR2 is FYNNEI. This CDR3 contains 16 residues. The CDR3 DNA follows: TGTGCCAGCAGGCCGGGACTAGCGGGAGTCGAAGATACGCAGTATTTT. Translated, it gives CASRPGLAGVEDTQYF.

This chain connects TRBV9 to TRBJ2-7, with TRBD1 matching over 8 bases. J lost 2 bases, V lost 0 bases, and 7 bases had no gene match. CDR1 SGDLS and CDR2 YYNGEE come from the germline V gene. The CDR3 covers 16 residues. CDR3 nucleotides: TGTGCCAGCAGCGTAGGGCTAGGACAGGGTACCTACGAGCAGTACTTC. This sequence encodes CASSVGLGQGTYEQYF.

The chain has TRBV5-1 and TRBJ2-2; 9 bases map to TRBD1. The CDR3 is 17 residues long. The J segment lost 3 bases and the V segment lost 3 bases, leaving 9 bases of the junction unmatched. In germline, CDR1 is SGHRS, CDR2 YFSETQ. The CDR3 protein is CASSWDRDQWDTGELFF. The CDR3, as DNA: TGCGCCAGCAGCTGGGACAGGGATCAGTGGGACACCGGGGAGCTGTTTTTT.

The gene calls are TRBV11-2 and TRBJ2-7; D uncertain. Germline lookup yields CDR1 SGHAT and CDR2 FQNNGV. Trimming left V 5 bases short and J 6 bases short, with 20 bases between. The CDR3 loop spans 15 amino acids. The CDR3 region has the DNA TGTGCCAGCAGCGTCAAGCACGGTGATAGCTCCGAGCAGTACTTC. This sequence encodes CASSVKHGDSSEQYF. The entire variable domain, with the rest obtained from reference TRBV11-2 and TRBJ2-7, is as follows: EAGVAQSPRYKIIEKRQSVAFWCNPISGHATLYWYQQILGQGPKLLIQFQNNGVVDDSQLPKDRFSAERLKGVDSTLKIQPAKLEDSAVYLCASSVKHGDSSEQYFGPGTRLTVT.

This chain uses TRBV6-1 with TRBJ2-2, with TRBD2 matching 9 bases. V gave up 2 bases and J gave up 4 bases; unmatched junction bases: 5. CDR1 and CDR2 (germline): MNHNS, SASEGT. This CDR3 contains 16 residues. The CDR3 loop reads CASSELAGVGTGELFF. In DNA form, the CDR3 reads TGTGCCAGCAGTGAATTAGCGGGAGTAGGCACCGGGGAGCTGTTTTTT.

The chain combines TRBV5-6 with TRBJ1-4, with TRBD1 as a possible D gene (6 bases). The CDR3 contains 16 residues. V lost 4 bases, J lost 8 bases, and 21 bases lay in between. Germline V gene lookup returns CDR1 SGHDT and CDR2 YYEEEE. The CDR3 protein is CASSPGGPLSGEKLFF. CDR3 DNA: TGTGCCAGCAGCCCCGGGGGGCCCTTGAGTGGCGAAAAACTGTTTTTT.

This rearrangement joins TRBV28 to TRBJ1-2, with D hard to call. Germline V gene sequence: CDR1 MDHEN, CDR2 SYDVKM. The length of the CDR3 is 12 residues. The V gene lost 3 bases and the J gene lost 6 bases, with 8 bases spanning the gap. The CDR3 loop reads CASSFGADGYTF. In DNA, the CDR3 is TGTGCCAGCAGTTTCGGTGCTGATGGCTACACCTTC.

The J gene is TRBJ1-2, the V gene TRBV6-1; no definite D call. Trimming took off 6 bases at V and 4 bases at J, with 12 bases between the two ends. This CDR3 is 13 amino acids long. Germline CDR1 MNHNS, CDR2 SASEGT. The CDR3 DNA follows: TGTGCCAGCAGGGAGGGTGGTAGCTATGGCTACACCTTC. Translating it yields CASREGGSYGYTF.

The chain employs TRBV13 and TRBJ2-7; possibly TRBD2 for D (5 bases). The V gene's germline CDR1 is PRHDT and CDR2 FYEKMQ (reference sequence). Trimming pared 2 bases from V and 7 bases from J, leaving 9 bases between. CDR3 size: 12 residues. CDR3 loop: CASSLNGEEQYF. The CDR3 coding sequence is TGTGCCAGCAGCTTAAATGGGGAGGAGCAGTACTTC.

The gene calls are TRBV10-3 and TRBJ1-2; TRBD1 might be the D (5 bases). The CDR3 sequence is 15 residues long. The germline V and J ends were trimmed by 6 bases and 5 bases, with 19 bases remaining between them. Germline V gene sequence: CDR1 ENHRY, CDR2 SYGVKD. CDR3: CAIRLQAQVPYGYTF. In DNA, the CDR3 is TGTGCCATCAGACTACAGGCCCAGGTCCCTTATGGCTACACCTTC.

V usage is TRBV19 and J usage is TRBJ2-7; 8 nucleotides line up with TRBD1. Germline V gives CDR1 LNHDA, CDR2 SQIVND (reference sequence). The CDR3 consists of 14 residues. Trimming took 5 bases from V and 5 from J; bases not matched to a gene: 8. CDR3 coding DNA: TGTGCCAGTAGTCGAAGACAGGGGCGGGACGAGCAGTACTTC. It encodes CASSRRQGRDEQYF.

The chain couples TRBV4-1 to TRBJ2-1, with 8 bases identical to TRBD1. In germline, CDR1 is MGHRA, CDR2 YSYEKL. After removal of 1 base from V and 12 bases from J, the junction contained 11 bases not matched to a gene. The CDR3 has 15 amino acids. This CDR3 reads CASSQGQGFVFGQFF. The DNA of the CDR3 is TGCGCCAGCAGCCAAGGACAGGGGTTTGTTTTCGGGCAGTTCTTC.

The chain employs TRBV5-1 and TRBJ2-3, with TRBD1 as a possible D gene (5 bases). The CDR3 runs to 15 residues. The V end was cut by 1 base, the J end by 2 bases, with 11 bases between. Germline V gene lookup returns CDR1 SGHRS and CDR2 YFSETQ. In DNA, the CDR3 is TGCGCCAGCAGCTTGTTCGTGACAGACACAGATACGCAGTATTTT. Translation gives CASSLFVTDTDTQYF.